This entry is about one TCR beta chain. This clone appeared a single time. Its cognate antigen has yet to be identified. No base quality information exists; no much larger clone differs at one position. The immunoSEQ Assay, a bias-controlled multiplex PCR, was used to amplify TCRbeta CDR3 regions from genomic DNA. The published analysis was carried out like this. Within the assay, amplification of reference gene primers was used to estimate how many nucleated cells each sample contained. Sequence reads were collapsed and filtered to measure the absolute abundance of every unique TCRbeta CDR3 rearrangement. Productive Simpson clonality was computed per sample as the square root of Simpson's diversity index over productive rearrangements. This is the immuneACCESS table as TCRdb keeps it, with only in-frame sequences that have V and J called. A part of the clones is gone; compared with another copy, unresolved V genes explain less than half, and the rest is unexplained. The DNA was the basis for D and trimming; V, J and clone size are from that table. The table for this sample lists roughly 190,000 clones; around 81% of them were counted only once. The top ten clonotypes cover roughly 2.6% of the sample.

The collaborating institutions used their own protocols to collect whole blood in K2EDTA tubes. For TCRbeta analysis, collaborators shipped samples in one of three forms: frozen whole blood, isolated PBMCs, or DNA extracted from either of those sample types. Deletion took 3 bases off V and 7 bases off J, with a span of 12 bases between the germline ends. Reading the germline V gene gives CDR1 SNHLY and CDR2 FYNNEI. The CDR3, from cysteine to phenylalanine, totals 13 residues. Of the read, only the CDR3 DNA is kept; its 39 bases are in frame from base 1. The source of the sample is a study of blood T cell repertoires in COVID-19 (dated by TCRdb to 2018 to 2021). About the full investigation: The collaborator samples originated in the United States, Italy and Spain and spanned the acute and convalescent phases of COVID-19. The material from the prospective study consisted of cDNA or gDNA derived from T cells, B-cell-depleted T cells, or PBMCs. The dataset comprised deeply sampled blood TCRbeta repertoires from subjects exposed to, actively infected with, or recovered from COVID-19. A freely available public database, intended as a resource for researchers studying the immune response to SARS-CoV-2, is where the repertoires were released. Samples were obtained from the ongoing ImmuneRACE study (first 160 participants) and from 1,200 or so subjects provided by 6 global collaborators. Nearly every sample came with metadata listing a de-identified subject ID, COVID-19 status, age in years and sex. HLA class I and class II types, where available, came from metadata supplied by the sample provider rather than from assay-based typing.

Points the paper makes about the study in general: Clinical and demographic metadata were provided uncurated, with the amount varying by source and participant.

Recombination joined TRBV2 with TRBJ2-5, with the identity of the D gene unclear. The clonotype comes from a human donor with acute or convalescent COVID-19. The donor label of this sample is uncertain. Sequenced: peripheral blood. The CDR3 protein sequence reads: CASSDIRSGTQYF. The DNA reads as follows: TGTGCCAGCAGTGACATACGGTCTGGGACCCAGTACTTC.